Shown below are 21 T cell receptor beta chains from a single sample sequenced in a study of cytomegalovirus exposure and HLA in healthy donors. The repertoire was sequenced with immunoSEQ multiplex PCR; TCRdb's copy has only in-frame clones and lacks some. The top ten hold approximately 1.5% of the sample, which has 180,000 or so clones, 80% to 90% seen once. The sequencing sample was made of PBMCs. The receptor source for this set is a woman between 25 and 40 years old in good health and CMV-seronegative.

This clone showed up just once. CDR3 coding DNA: TGTGCCAGCAGCTCCCTCGGGACTTCCCAAGAGACCCAGTACTTC. Translation gives CASSSLGTSQETQYF. The chain links TRBV27 to TRBJ2-5; possible D gene TRBD2, 6 bases. Germline V lookup: CDR1 MNHEY, CDR2 SMNVEV (reference sequence). CDR3 length: 15 residues. Trimming took 6 bases from V and 1 from J, leaving 15 bases between them.

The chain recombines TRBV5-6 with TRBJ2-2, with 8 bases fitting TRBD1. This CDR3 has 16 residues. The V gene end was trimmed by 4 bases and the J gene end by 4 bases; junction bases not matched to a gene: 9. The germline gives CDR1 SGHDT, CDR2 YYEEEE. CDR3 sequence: CASSPRLQGGTGELFF. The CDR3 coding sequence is TGTGCCAGCAGCCCCCGCTTACAGGGGGGCACCGGGGAGCTGTTTTTT.

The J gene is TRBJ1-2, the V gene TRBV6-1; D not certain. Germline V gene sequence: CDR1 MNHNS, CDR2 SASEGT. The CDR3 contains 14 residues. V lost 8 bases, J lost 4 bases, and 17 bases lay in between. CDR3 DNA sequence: TGTGCCAGCGAGGGTAGCGGCAATTTCTATGGCTACACCTTC. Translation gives CASEGSGNFYGYTF.

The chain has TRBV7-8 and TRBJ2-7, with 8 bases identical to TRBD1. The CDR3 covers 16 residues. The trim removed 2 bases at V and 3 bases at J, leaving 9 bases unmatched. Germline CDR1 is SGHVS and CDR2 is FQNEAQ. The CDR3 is CASSLFKIQGVYEQYF. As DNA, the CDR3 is TGTGCCAGCAGCTTATTCAAGATACAGGGGGTCTACGAGCAGTACTTC.

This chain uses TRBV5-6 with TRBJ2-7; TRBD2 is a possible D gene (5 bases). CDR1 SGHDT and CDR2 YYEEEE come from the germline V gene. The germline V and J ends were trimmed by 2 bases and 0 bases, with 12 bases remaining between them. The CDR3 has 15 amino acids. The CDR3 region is CASSLGPGISYEQYF. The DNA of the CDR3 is TGTGCCAGCAGCTTAGGGCCGGGAATCTCCTACGAGCAGTACTTC.

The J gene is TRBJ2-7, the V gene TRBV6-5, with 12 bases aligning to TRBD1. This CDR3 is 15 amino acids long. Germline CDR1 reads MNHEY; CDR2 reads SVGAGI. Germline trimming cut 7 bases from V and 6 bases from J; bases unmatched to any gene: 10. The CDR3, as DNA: TGTGCCAGCACTACTCCCCGGGACAGGGGGCTCGAGCAGTACTTC. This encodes CASTTPRDRGLEQYF.

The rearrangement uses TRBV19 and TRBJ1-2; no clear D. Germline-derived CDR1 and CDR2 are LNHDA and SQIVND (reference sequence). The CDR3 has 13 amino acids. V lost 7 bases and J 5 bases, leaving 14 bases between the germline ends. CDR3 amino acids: CASTPSPGYGYTF. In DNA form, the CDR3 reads TGTGCCAGTACCCCGTCCCCGGGATATGGCTACACCTTC. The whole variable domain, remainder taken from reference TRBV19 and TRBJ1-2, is DGGITQSPKYLFRKEGQNVTLSCEQNLNHDAMYWYRQDPGQGLRLIYYSQIVNDFQKGDIAEGYSVSREKKESFPLTVTSAQKNPTAFYLCASTPSPGYGYTFGSGTRLTVV.

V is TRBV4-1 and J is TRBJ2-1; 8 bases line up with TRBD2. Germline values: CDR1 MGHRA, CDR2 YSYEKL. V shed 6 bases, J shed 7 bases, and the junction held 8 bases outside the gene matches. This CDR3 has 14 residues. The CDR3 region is CASRGLVGRNEQFF. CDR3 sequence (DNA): TGCGCCAGCAGGGGACTAGTCGGTCGGAATGAGCAGTTCTTC.

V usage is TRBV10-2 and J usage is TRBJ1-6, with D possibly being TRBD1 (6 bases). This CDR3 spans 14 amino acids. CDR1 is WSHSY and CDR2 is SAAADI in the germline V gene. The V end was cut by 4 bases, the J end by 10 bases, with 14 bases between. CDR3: CASSGQQGVSPLHF. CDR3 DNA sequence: TGCGCCAGCAGTGGCCAACAGGGAGTCTCACCCCTCCACTTT.

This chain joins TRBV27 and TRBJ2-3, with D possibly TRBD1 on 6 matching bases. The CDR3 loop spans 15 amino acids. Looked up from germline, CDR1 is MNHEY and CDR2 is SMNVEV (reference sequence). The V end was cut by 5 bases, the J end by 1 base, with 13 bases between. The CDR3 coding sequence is TGTGCCAGCAGTCCAACCGCAGGGGGCACAGATACGCAGTATTTT. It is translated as CASSPTAGGTDTQYF.

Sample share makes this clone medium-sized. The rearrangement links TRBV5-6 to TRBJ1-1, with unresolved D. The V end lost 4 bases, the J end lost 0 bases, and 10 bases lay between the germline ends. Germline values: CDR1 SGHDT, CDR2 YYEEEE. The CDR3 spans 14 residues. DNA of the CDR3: TGTGCCAGCAGCGCCCCTGAGGTGAACACTGAAGCTTTCTTT. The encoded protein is CASSAPEVNTEAFF.

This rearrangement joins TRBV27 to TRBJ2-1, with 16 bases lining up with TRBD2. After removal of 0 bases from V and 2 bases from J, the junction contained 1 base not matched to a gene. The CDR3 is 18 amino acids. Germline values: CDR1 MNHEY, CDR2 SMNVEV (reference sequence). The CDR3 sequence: CASSLSGLAGGPYNEQFF. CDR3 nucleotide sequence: TGTGCCAGCAGTTTATCGGGACTAGCGGGGGGGCCCTACAATGAGCAGTTCTTC.

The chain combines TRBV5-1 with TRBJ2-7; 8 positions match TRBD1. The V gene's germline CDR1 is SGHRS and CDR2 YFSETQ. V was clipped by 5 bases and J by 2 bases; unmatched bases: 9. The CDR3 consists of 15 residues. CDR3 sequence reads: CASRFGQGGTYEQYF. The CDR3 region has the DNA TGCGCCAGCAGGTTCGGACAGGGCGGGACCTACGAGCAGTACTTC.

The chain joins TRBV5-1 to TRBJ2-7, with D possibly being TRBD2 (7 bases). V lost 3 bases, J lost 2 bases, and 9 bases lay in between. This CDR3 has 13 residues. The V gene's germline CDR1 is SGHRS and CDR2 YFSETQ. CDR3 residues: CASSSGGPYEQYF. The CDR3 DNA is TGCGCCAGCAGCTCCGGGGGGCCCTACGAGCAGTACTTC.

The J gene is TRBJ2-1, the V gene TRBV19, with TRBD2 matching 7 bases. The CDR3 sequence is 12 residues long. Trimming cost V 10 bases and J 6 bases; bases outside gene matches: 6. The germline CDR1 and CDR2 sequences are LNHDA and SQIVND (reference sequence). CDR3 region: CATQAGVNEQFF. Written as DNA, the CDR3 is TGTGCCACCCAGGCGGGGGTCAATGAGCAGTTCTTC.

CDR3 DNA sequence: TGTGCCAGCAGCTTAGCTGCGACAGGGGGAAGAAACTATGGCTACACCTTC. As protein: CASSLAATGGRNYGYTF. The chain carries TRBV7-9 and TRBJ1-2, with 9 bases aligning to TRBD1. This CDR3 region has 17 residues. V gave up 0 bases and J gave up 2 bases; unmatched junction bases: 7. CDR1 SEHNR and CDR2 FQNEAQ come from the germline V gene (reference sequence).

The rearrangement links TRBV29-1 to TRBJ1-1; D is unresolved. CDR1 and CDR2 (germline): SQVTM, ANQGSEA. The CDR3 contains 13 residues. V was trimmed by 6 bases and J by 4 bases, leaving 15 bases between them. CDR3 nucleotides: TGCAGCGTCTCGACCGGAGGTGGCACTGAAGCTTTCTTT. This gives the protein CSVSTGGGTEAFF.

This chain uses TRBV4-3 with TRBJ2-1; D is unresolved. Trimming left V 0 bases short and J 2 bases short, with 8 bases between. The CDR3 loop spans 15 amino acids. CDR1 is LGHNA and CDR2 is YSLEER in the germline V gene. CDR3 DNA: TGCGCCAGCAGCCAAGAGTACAGAGCCTACAATGAGCAGTTCTTC. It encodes CASSQEYRAYNEQFF.

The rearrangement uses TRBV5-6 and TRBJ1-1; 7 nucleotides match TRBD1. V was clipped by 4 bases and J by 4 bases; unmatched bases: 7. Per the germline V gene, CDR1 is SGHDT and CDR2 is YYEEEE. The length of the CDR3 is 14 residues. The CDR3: CASSPTGMGTEAFF. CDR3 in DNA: TGTGCCAGCAGCCCGACAGGGATGGGCACTGAAGCTTTCTTT. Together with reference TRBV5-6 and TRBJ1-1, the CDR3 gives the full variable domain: DAGVTQSPTHLIKTRGQQVTLRCSPKSGHDTVSWYQQALGQGPQFIFQYYEEEERQRGNFPDRFSGHQFPNYSSELNVNALLLGDSALYLCASSPTGMGTEAFFGQGTRLTVV.

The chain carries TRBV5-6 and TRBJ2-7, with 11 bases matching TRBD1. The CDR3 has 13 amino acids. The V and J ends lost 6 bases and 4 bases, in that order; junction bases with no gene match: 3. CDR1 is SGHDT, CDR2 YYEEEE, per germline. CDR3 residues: CASTGDRGYEQYF. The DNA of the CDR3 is TGTGCCAGCACCGGGGACAGGGGGTACGAGCAGTACTTC.

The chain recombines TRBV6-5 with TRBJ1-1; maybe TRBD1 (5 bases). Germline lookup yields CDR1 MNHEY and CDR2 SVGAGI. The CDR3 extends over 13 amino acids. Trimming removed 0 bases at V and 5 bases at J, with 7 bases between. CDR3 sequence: CASSYSGETEAFF. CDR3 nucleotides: TGTGCCAGCAGTTACTCAGGGGAAACTGAAGCTTTCTTT.